A single sample is the source of the 23 T cell receptor beta chains below, sequenced in a study of OX40 agonist ivuxolimab in advanced cancers. Using immunoSEQ multiplex PCR, the repertoire was profiled, and TCRdb retains in-frame clones only, with some absent. Among about 77,000 clones listed, more than 70% were seen once. The sequencing here drew on CD4+ or CD8+ T cells sorted from blood, taken in a trial of the OX40 agonist ivuxolimab. The receptors were gathered from an adult with an advanced solid tumor such as melanoma, head and neck, liver or kidney cancer.

The rearrangement joins TRBV4-3 to TRBJ2-7; 8 nucleotides agree with TRBD2. The germline CDR1 and CDR2 sequences are LGHNA and YSLEER. CDR3 size: 16 residues. The J segment lost 2 bases and the V segment lost 4 bases, leaving 10 bases of the junction unmatched. The CDR3 reads CASSRGQTSVAYEQYF. DNA of the CDR3: TGCGCCAGCAGCCGCGGCCAGACTAGCGTCGCCTACGAGCAGTACTTC.

The genes are TRBV12-5 and TRBJ2-1; possible D gene TRBD2, 5 bases. The CDR3 totals 16 residues. Germline lookup yields CDR1 LGHNT and CDR2 FRNRAP. V lost 6 bases and J 10 bases, leaving 25 bases between the germline ends. CDR3 bases: TGTGCTAGTGGGCAGAAAGCTGTACTAGGAGATAACGAGCAGTTCTTC. Protein: CASGQKAVLGDNEQFF. The full variable domain, its missing parts supplied by reference TRBV12-5 and TRBJ2-1, is DARVTQTPRHKVTEMGQEVTMRCQPILGHNTVFWYRQTMMQGLELLAYFRNRAPLDDSGMPKDRFSAEMPDATLATLKIQPSEPRDSAVYFCASGQKAVLGDNEQFFGPGTRLTVL.

This clone appeared a few times. This rearrangement joins TRBV5-8 to TRBJ1-5; no reliable D call. With 4 bases removed from V and 0 bases from J, the gap between germline ends came to 11 bases. The germline V gene encodes CDR1 SGHTS and CDR2 YDEGEE. The CDR3 contains 15 residues. The CDR3 DNA reads as TGTGCCAGCAGCACGGATGGAATTAGCAATCAGCCCCAGCATTTT. Translation: CASSTDGISNQPQHF.

V is TRBV6-5 and J is TRBJ1-1, with 8 bases fitting TRBD1. Germline trimming cut 7 bases from V and 6 bases from J; bases unmatched to any gene: 10. Germline CDR1 MNHEY, CDR2 SVGAGI. The CDR3 contains 14 residues. The CDR3 here is CASTRTGLIAEAFF. Here the CDR3 DNA reads TGTGCCAGCACCAGGACAGGGTTGATCGCTGAAGCTTTCTTT.

This rearrangement joins TRBV14 to TRBJ1-3; D gene ambiguous. The V and J ends lost 2 bases and 0 bases respectively, with 5 bases between them. This CDR3 is 14 amino acids long. Germline values: CDR1 SGHDN, CDR2 FVKESK. In DNA, the CDR3 is TGTGCCAGCAGCCAACAGCGCTCTGGAAACACCATATATTTT. Its protein is CASSQQRSGNTIYF.

The rearrangement uses TRBV10-1 and TRBJ2-5; weak D call: TRBD1 (6 bases). The V gene lost 11 bases and the J gene lost 4 bases, with 11 bases spanning the gap. The germline V gene has CDR1 WNHNN and CDR2 SYGVQD (reference sequence). The CDR3 length is 11 residues. In DNA form, the CDR3 reads TGCGCCCAAAGAGGGGGAGAGACCCAGTACTTC. It translates to CAQRGGETQYF.

This chain uses TRBV7-9 with TRBJ2-1; D is unresolved. The CDR3 contains 14 residues. V was pared by 5 bases and J by 5 bases, with 13 bases between. CDR1 and CDR2 (germline): SEHNR, FQNEAQ (reference sequence). The CDR3 DNA follows: TGTGCCAGCAGCACCTTGGGAAGTGACAATGAGCAGTTCTTC. This codes for CASSTLGSDNEQFF.

The chain carries TRBV6-1 and TRBJ1-6, with TRBD1 matching over 8 bases. J lost 7 bases, V lost 9 bases, and 8 bases had no gene match. CDR1 is MNHNS, CDR2 SASEGT, per germline. There are 14 residues in the CDR3. CDR3 coding DNA: TGTGCCAGTAAGCCGGGACAGGCCAATTCACCCCTCCACTTT. Translation gives CASKPGQANSPLHF.

The chain combines TRBV5-1 with TRBJ1-6; TRBD1 matches at 11 bases. The CDR3 contains 14 residues. CDR1 is SGHRS, CDR2 YFSETQ, per germline. Unmatched junction bases numbered 5, after V lost 6 bases and J lost 9 bases. DNA of the CDR3: TGCGCCAGCACCGAGGGGACAGGGGGTTCACCCCTCCACTTT. Protein sequence: CASTEGTGGSPLHF.

V gene TRBV5-4 combines with J gene TRBJ1-6; D might be TRBD1 (5 bases). V was cut by 4 bases and J by 0 bases, with 11 bases left in between. In germline, CDR1 is SGHNT, CDR2 YYREEE (reference sequence). This CDR3 spans 16 amino acids. The CDR3 nucleotides are TGTGCCAGCAGCAATTCCGACAGCTCCTATAATTCACCCCTCCACTTT. This encodes CASSNSDSSYNSPLHF. Together with reference TRBV5-4 and TRBJ1-6, the CDR3 gives the full variable domain: ETGVTQSPTHLIKTRGQQVTLRCSSQSGHNTVSWYQQALGQGPQFIFQYYREEENGRGNFPPRFSGLQFPNYSSELNVNALELDDSALYLCASSNSDSSYNSPLHFGNGTRLTVT.

The chain combines TRBV30 with TRBJ1-4; D is unresolved. This CDR3 has 13 residues. Germline-derived CDR1 and CDR2 are GTSNPN and SVGIG (reference sequence). Deletions cut 4 bases from V and 5 bases from J, with 11 bases between. This chain's CDR3 is CAWNNGGNEKLFF. For the CDR3, the DNA is TGTGCCTGGAACAACGGAGGAAATGAAAAACTGTTTTTT.

This rearrangement joins TRBV7-9 to TRBJ1-3; D call uncertain. V was shortened by 5 bases and J by 2 bases, with 13 bases between the two germline ends. This CDR3 comprises 15 residues. Germline-derived CDR1 and CDR2 are SEHNR and FQNEAQ (reference sequence). CDR3 coding DNA: TGTGCCAGCAGCCCGACAAGGGCAACTGGAAACACCATATATTTT. As protein: CASSPTRATGNTIYF.

Points on this clone: At one end the junction does not follow the germline gene, possibly because of a read error. This chain joins TRBV7-7 and TRBJ2-6, with D unclear. CDR3 size: 17 residues. CDR1 is SSHAT and CDR2 is FNYEAQ in the germline V gene (reference sequence). CDR3 nucleotides: TGTGCTAGCAGCTTAGATCCCCCCTCCGCTGGGGCCAACGTCCTGACTTTC. It specifies CASSLDPPSAGANVLTF. Full variable domain (rest looked up from reference TRBV7-7 and TRBJ2-6): GAGVSQSPRYKVTKRGQDVTLRCDPISSHATLYWYQQALGQGPEFLTYFNYEAQPDKSGLPSDRFSAERPEGSISTLTIQRTEQRDSAMYRCASSLDPPSAGANVLTFGAGSRLTVL.

The count of this clone is one. The genes are TRBV21-1 and TRBJ2-2; whether TRBD1, the table's D call, matches the DNA was not checked. TRBV21-1 is deemed a pseudogene. The CDR3 spans 18 residues. Written as DNA, the CDR3 is TGTGCCAGCAGCCGTGGGACAGGGGGCCGTGTGAACACCGGGGAGCTGTTTTTT. Residues: CASSRGTGGRVNTGELFF.

The chain uses TRBV5-8 and TRBJ1-2; D is possibly TRBD1 (5 bases). Trimming removed 0 bases at V and 4 bases at J, with 10 bases between. CDR1 is SGHTS, CDR2 YDEGEE, per germline. There are 14 residues in the CDR3. CDR3 region: CASSLAGTGYGYTF. DNA for the CDR3: TGTGCCAGCAGCTTGGCCGGGACGGGCTATGGCTACACCTTC. Variable domain in full (rest from reference TRBV5-8 and TRBJ1-2): EAGVTQSPTHLIKTRGQQATLRCSPISGHTSVYWYQQALGLGLQFLLWYDEGEERNRGNFPPRFSGRQFPNYSSELNVNALELEDSALYLCASSLAGTGYGYTFGSGTRLTVV.

CDR3 coding DNA: TGTGCCAGCAGTCCCGGCTCCCTGCGGGGGGCCCAGTACTTC. It specifies CASSPGSLRGAQYF. The chain joins TRBV27 to TRBJ2-5, with 8 bases aligning to TRBD2. J was trimmed by 9 bases and V by 5 bases; bases with no gene match: 11. The germline CDR1 and CDR2 sequences are MNHEY and SMNVEV (reference sequence). The CDR3 sequence is 14 residues long.

This clone was seen a single time. V usage is TRBV7-9 and J usage is TRBJ2-6; possible D gene TRBD1, 5 bases. Per germline, CDR1 SEHNR and CDR2 FQNEAQ (reference sequence). V gave up 7 bases and J gave up 0 bases, with 19 bases separating them. CDR3 size: 18 residues. CDR3: CASTRVRPTRSGANVLTF. CDR3 nucleotide sequence: TGTGCCAGCACCAGGGTTAGACCTACCCGCTCTGGGGCCAACGTCCTGACTTTC.

This chain links TRBV9 with TRBJ1-2; 9 bases agree with TRBD1. The CDR3 is made up of 13 amino acids. V gave up 0 bases and J gave up 8 bases; unmatched junction bases: 2. CDR1 SGDLS and CDR2 YYNGEE come from the germline V gene. CDR3 sequence: CASSVAQGAGYTF. The CDR3 coding sequence is TGTGCCAGCAGCGTAGCACAGGGGGCGGGCTACACCTTC.

CDR3 DNA sequence: TGTGCCAGCAGTTCTACTAGGGTTTTCCTCTATGGCTACACCTTC. Amino acid sequence: CASSSTRVFLYGYTF. The chain recombines TRBV28 with TRBJ1-2; D not resolved. Germline CDR1 reads MDHEN; CDR2 reads SYDVKM. The V gene lost 4 bases and the J gene lost 4 bases, with 16 bases spanning the gap. The CDR3 runs 15 residues.

The chain employs TRBV11-3 and TRBJ1-1; D not resolved. The CDR3 has 15 amino acids. Per germline, CDR1 SGHNT and CDR2 YENEEA. V lost 1 base and J lost 2, with 11 bases in between. The CDR3 sequence is CASSLGWDTNTEAFF. Here the CDR3 DNA reads TGTGCCAGCAGCTTAGGGTGGGATACCAACACTGAAGCTTTCTTT. Full variable domain (rest looked up from reference TRBV11-3 and TRBJ1-1): EAGVVQSPRYKIIEKKQPVAFWCNPISGHNTLYWYLQNLGQGPELLIRYENEEAVDDSQLPKDRFSAERLKGVDSTLKIQPAELGDSAVYLCASSLGWDTNTEAFFGQGTRLTVV.

Only one count was recorded for this clone. The chain joins TRBV14 to TRBJ1-1; D uncertain. Trimming took 1 base from V and 1 from J, leaving 13 bases between them. The CDR3 is 16 amino acids. Germline CDR1 reads SGHDN; CDR2 reads FVKESK. The DNA of the CDR3 is TGTGCCAGCAGCCAAGGATTTAGAGAGGCGAACACTGAAGCTTTCTTT. Its protein is CASSQGFREANTEAFF.

V gene TRBV29-1 combines with J gene TRBJ1-1; 7 bases agree with TRBD1. CDR3 length: 14 residues. V shed 6 bases, J shed 0 bases, and the junction held 7 bases outside the gene matches. Germline CDR1 and CDR2: SQVTM and ANQGSEA. The CDR3 coding sequence is TGCAGCGTGGGAAGACAGGGCTTGAACACTGAAGCTTTCTTT. Protein sequence: CSVGRQGLNTEAFF.

CDR3 in DNA: TGTGCCAGTAGTATAGGGGGGTCCGGGGAGCTGTTTTTT. It yields the protein CASSIGGSGELFF. J is TRBJ2-2 and V is TRBV19; D assignment may be TRBD1 or TRBD2 (5 bases each). The CDR3 extends over 13 amino acids. Germline V CDR1 and CDR2: LNHDA, SQIVND (reference sequence). V was cut by 1 base and J by 6 bases, with 6 bases left in between. The whole variable domain, filled in from reference TRBV19 and TRBJ2-2, reads DGGITQSPKYLFRKEGQNVTLSCEQNLNHDAMYWYRQDPGQGLRLIYYSQIVNDFQKGDIAEGYSVSREKKESFPLTVTSAQKNPTAFYLCASSIGGSGELFFGEGSRLTVL.